This T cell receptor (beta chain) is from a study of beta chain features in type 1 diabetes. Findings of the study overall: Significant though moderate, a shortening of TCRB CDR3s appeared in all four CD4+ subsets of Type 1 diabetes patients.

This clone has a single count. Its target is unknown. Each sorted fraction was over 98% pure. The sequenced template was cDNA made from the entire isolated RNA. Sequenced by immunoSEQ multiplex PCR; TCRdb stores in-frame clones only, minus some. This sample has nearly 350,000 clones, with around 9% found just once. The CDR3 is 13 amino acids. Germline V lookup: CDR1 LNHDA, CDR2 SQIVND (reference sequence). Losses at the gene ends were 8 bases for V and 3 bases for J; bases not matched to a gene: 4. The rearrangement links TRBV19 to TRBJ2-7; 10 bases map to TRBD1. Sequenced input: central memory CD4+ T cells from blood. The clonotype comes from a man aged 30 to 39 with type 1 diabetes. Written as DNA, the CDR3 is TGTGCCAGTCAACGGGACAGGGGCTACGAGCAGTACTTC. Protein product: CASQRDRGYEQYF.